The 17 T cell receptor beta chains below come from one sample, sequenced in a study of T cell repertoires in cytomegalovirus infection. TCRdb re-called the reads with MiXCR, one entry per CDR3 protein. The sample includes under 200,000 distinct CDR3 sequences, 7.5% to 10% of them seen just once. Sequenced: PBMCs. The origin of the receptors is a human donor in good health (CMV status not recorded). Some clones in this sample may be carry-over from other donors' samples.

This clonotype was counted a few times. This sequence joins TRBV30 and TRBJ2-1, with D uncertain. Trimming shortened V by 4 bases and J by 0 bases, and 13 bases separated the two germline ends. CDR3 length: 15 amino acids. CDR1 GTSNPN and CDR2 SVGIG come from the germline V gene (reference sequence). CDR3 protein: CAWTPAAISYNEQFF. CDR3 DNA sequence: TGTGCCTGGACCCCGGCAGCGATCTCCTACAATGAGCAGTTCTTC.

The CDR3 DNA is TGTGCCAGTAGTAGTCTAGCGGACACCTACAATGAGCAGTTCTTC. It encodes CASSSLADTYNEQFF. The V gene is TRBV19, the J gene TRBJ2-1; 7 bases agree with TRBD2. V shed 4 bases, J shed 2 bases, and the junction held 5 bases outside the gene matches. This CDR3 has 15 residues. The germline V gene has CDR1 LNHDA and CDR2 SQIVND (reference sequence).

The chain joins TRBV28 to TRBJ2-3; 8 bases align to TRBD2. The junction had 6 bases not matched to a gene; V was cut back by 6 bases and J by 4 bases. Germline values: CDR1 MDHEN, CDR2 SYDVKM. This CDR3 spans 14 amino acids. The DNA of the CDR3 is TGTGCCAGCAGCCCAGCGGGAGTGGCAGATACGCAGTATTTT. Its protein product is CASSPAGVADTQYF.

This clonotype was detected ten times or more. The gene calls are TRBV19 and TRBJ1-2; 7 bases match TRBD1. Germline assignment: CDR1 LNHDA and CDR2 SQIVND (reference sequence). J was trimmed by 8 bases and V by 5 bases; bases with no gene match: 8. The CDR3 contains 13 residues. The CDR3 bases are TGTGCCAGTAGTGTCGGACAGGTCCTAGGCTACACCTTC. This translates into CASSVGQVLGYTF.

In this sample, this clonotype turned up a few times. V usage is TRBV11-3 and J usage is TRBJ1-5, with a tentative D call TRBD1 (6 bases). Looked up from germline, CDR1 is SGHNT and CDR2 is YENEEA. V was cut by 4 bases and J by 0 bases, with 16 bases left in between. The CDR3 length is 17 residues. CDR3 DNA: TGTGCCAGCAGCTCCGTTCCGGGGGCTTATAGCAATCAGCCCCAGCATTTT. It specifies CASSSVPGAYSNQPQHF.

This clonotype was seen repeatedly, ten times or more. CDR3 nucleotides: TGTGCCAGCAAATCAGGGAGAACGGACACTGAAGCTTTCTTT. Its protein is CASKSGRTDTEAFF. V and J are TRBV6-2 or TRBV6-3 and TRBJ1-1; the D gene is possibly TRBD1 (5 bases). Germline CDR1 MNHEY, CDR2 SVGEGT. The CDR3 length is 14 residues. Trimming took off 7 bases at V and 3 bases at J, with 15 bases between the two ends.

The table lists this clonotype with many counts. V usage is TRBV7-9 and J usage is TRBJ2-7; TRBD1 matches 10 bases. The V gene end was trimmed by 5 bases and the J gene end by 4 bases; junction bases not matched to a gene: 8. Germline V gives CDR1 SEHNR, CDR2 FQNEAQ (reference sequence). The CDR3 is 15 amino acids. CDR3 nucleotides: TGTGCCAGCAGCGCCCGGGACAGGGGTTGGTACGAGCAGTACTTC. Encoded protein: CASSARDRGWYEQYF.

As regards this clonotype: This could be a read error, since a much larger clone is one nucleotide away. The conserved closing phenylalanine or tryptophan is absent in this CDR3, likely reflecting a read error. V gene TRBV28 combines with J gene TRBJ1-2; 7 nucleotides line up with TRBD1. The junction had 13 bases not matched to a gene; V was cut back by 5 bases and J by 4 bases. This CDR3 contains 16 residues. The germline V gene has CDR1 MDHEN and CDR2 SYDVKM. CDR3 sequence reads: CASSTRTGSPVYGYTS. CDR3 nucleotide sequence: TGTGCCAGCAGTACTCGGACAGGATCACCTGTCTATGGCTACACCTCC.

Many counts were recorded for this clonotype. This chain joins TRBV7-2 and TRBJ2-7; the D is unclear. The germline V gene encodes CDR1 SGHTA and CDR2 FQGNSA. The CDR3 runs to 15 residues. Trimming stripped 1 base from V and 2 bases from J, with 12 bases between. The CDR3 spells CASSLVGGQAYEQYF. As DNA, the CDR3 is TGTGCCAGCAGCTTAGTGGGTGGCCAGGCCTACGAGCAGTACTTC.

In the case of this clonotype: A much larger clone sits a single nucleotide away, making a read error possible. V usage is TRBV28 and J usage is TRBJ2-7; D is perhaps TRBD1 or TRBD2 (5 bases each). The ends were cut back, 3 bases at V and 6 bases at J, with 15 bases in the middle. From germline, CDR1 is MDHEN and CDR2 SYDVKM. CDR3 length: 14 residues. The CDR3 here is CASSFARGVSEQYF. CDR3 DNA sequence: TGTGCCAGCAGTTTCGCGAGAGGGGTCTCCGAGCAGTACTTC.

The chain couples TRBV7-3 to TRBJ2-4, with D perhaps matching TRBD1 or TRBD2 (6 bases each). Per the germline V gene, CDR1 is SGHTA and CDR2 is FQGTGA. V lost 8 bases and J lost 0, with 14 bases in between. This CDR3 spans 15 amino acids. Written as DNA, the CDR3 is TGTGCCAGCGGGTCGGAGGGGGTAGCCAAAAACATTCAGTACTTC. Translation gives CASGSEGVAKNIQYF.

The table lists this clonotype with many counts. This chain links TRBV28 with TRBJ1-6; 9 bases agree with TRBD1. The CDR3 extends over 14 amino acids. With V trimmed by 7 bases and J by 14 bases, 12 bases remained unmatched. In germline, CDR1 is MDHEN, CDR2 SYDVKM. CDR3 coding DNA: TGTGCCAGCATTCCACCGGGACAGGGCGATTCCCTCCACTTT. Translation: CASIPPGQGDSLHF.

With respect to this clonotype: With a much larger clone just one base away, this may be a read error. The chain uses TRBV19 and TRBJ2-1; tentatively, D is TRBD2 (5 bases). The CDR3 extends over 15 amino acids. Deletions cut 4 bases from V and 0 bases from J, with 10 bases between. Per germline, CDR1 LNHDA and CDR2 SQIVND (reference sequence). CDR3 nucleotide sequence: TGTGCCAGTAGTACAACGGGGTTCTCCTACAATGAGCAGTTCTTC. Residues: CASSTTGFSYNEQFF.

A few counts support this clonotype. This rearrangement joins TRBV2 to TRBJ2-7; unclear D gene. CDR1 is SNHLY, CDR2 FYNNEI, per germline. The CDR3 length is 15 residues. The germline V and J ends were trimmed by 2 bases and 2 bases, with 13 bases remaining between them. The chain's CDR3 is CASSESMANPYEQYF. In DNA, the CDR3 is TGTGCCAGCAGTGAAAGTATGGCGAATCCCTACGAGCAGTACTTC.

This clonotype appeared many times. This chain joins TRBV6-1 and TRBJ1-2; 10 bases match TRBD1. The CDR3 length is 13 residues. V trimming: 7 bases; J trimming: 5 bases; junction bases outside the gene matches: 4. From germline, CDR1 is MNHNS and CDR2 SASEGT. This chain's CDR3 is CASTGTGEYGYTF. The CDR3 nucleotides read TGTGCCAGCACTGGGACAGGGGAGTATGGCTACACCTTC.

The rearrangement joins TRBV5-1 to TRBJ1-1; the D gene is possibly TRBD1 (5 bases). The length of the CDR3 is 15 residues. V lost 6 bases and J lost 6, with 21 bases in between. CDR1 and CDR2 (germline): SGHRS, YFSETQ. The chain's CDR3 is CASNRGYRPNSEAFF. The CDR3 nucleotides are TGCGCCAGCAATCGGGGGTACAGGCCAAATTCTGAAGCTTTCTTT. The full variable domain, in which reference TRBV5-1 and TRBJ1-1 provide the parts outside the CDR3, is KAGVTQTPRYLIKTRGQQVTLSCSPISGHRSVSWYQQTPGQGLQFLFEYFSETQRNKGNFPGRFSGRQFSNSRSEMNVSTLELGDSALYLCASNRGYRPNSEAFFGQGTRLTVV.

The CDR3 reads CASSQYYEQYF. The CDR3 nucleotides are TGTGCCAGCAGCCAGTACTACGAGCAGTACTTC. This chain uses TRBV14 with TRBJ2-7; D uncertain. Germline V gives CDR1 SGHDN, CDR2 FVKESK. V gave up 3 bases and J gave up 3 bases, with 3 bases separating them. The CDR3 loop spans 11 amino acids.